The rows below give T cell receptor beta chains drawn from one sample of a study of human T cells and chemical hapten exposure. TCRdb reprocessed the RACE reads with MiXCR, giving one entry per CDR3 protein. The sample contains about 160,000 distinct CDR3 sequences, about 30% of which appear only once. The specimen comprised whole blood, sampled in connection with sensitization to the hapten diphenylcyclopropenone (DPC). These receptors came from a woman between 18 and 29 years old with alopecia areata. Some clones in this sample may be carry-over from other donors' samples. CDR3s include the opening cysteine and the closing phenylalanine or tryptophan. D genes are given only for firm matches. Size is omitted from some rows. Given values are once, few, many or a class for expanded clones.

>-|TRBJ2-5|TRBV3-1|few
CASSQDLLVGRETQYF
TGTGCCAGCAGCCAAGATCTACTTGTAGGGAGGGAGACCCAGTACTTC
>-|TRBJ2-3|TRBV4-3|-
CASSPRDGLSTDTQYF
TGCGCCAGCAGCCCGCGGGACGGGCTAAGCACAGATACGCAGTATTTT
>-|TRBJ2-3|TRBV12-3/TRBV12-4|-
CASSLGLVRDTQYF
TGTGCCAGCAGCTTAGGGCTGGTTCGGGATACGCAGTATTTT
>-|TRBJ2-7|TRBV9|few
CASSVSGGPASYEQYF
TGTGCCAGCAGCGTATCCGGCGGGCCGGCCTCCTACGAGCAGTACTTC
>-|TRBJ2-6|TRBV28|-
CASSLGSVTSGANVLTF
TGTGCCAGCAGTTTAGGATCGGTAACCTCTGGGGCCAACGTCCTGACTTTC
>TRBD2|TRBJ2-1|TRBV29-1|few
CSVVLRGAYNEQFF
TGCAGCGTTGTTTTGCGGGGGGCCTACAATGAGCAGTTCTTC
>TRBD1|TRBJ1-6|TRBV5-1|-
CASSLAGQDSPLHF
TGCGCCAGCAGCTTGGCGGGACAGGACTCACCCCTCCACTTT
>-|TRBJ1-5|TRBV20-1|-
CSARSGTGSNQPQHF
TGCAGTGCTAGATCCGGAACAGGTTCGAATCAGCCCCAGCATTTT
>-|TRBJ2-5|TRBV29-1|few
CSVNRVGETQYF
TGCAGCGTGAACAGGGTCGGGGAGACCCAGTACTTC
>-|TRBJ1-2|TRBV5-1|-
CASSIGGLYGYTF
TGCGCCAGCAGCATAGGAGGGCTCTATGGCTACACCTTC
>-|TRBJ2-5|TRBV12-3/TRBV12-4|few
CASSFVLGLAETQYF
TGTGCCAGCAGTTTTGTCCTCGGCTTAGCCGAGACCCAGTACTTC
>-|TRBJ2-3|TRBV7-2|-
CASSLESGLTDTQYF
TGTGCCAGCAGCTTAGAATCAGGACTCACAGATACGCAGTATTTT
>-|TRBJ2-3|TRBV20-1|-
CSVKSVTQYF
TGCAGTGTTAAATCAGTTACGCAGTATTTT
>-|TRBJ2-1|TRBV9|many
CASSPRRTMDNEQFF
TGTGCCAGCAGCCCCCGCCGGACAATGGACAATGAGCAGTTCTTC
>TRBD1|TRBJ2-6|TRBV29-1|-
CSVADRVISGANVLTF
TGCAGCGTCGCTGACAGGGTCATCTCTGGGGCCAACGTCCTGACTTTC
>-|TRBJ2-2|TRBV12-3/TRBV12-4|many
CASSFRLAGELFF
TGTGCCAGCAGTTTCAGACTCGCCGGGGAGCTGTTTTTT
>TRBD1|TRBJ2-3|TRBV4-1|-
CASNSGTGESTDTQYF
TGCGCCAGTAACTCAGGGACAGGGGAAAGCACAGATACGCAGTATTTT
>-|TRBJ1-1|TRBV29-1|few
CSVEDRTVEAFF
TGCAGCGTTGAAGATCGGACGGTTGAAGCTTTCTTT
>-|TRBJ2-2|TRBV15|once
CATSRVQGGGELFF
TGTGCCACCAGCAGAGTTCAGGGCGGCGGGGAGCTGTTTTTT
>-|TRBJ2-1|TRBV21-1|-
CASSKARAGGPGNEQFF
TGTGCCAGCAGCAAAGCCAGAGCGGGAGGGCCAGGAAATGAGCAGTTCTTC
>TRBD1|TRBJ2-1|TRBV24-1|-
CATSDRTGTGRNEQFF
TGTGCCACCAGTGACCGGACAGGGACGGGAAGGAATGAGCAGTTCTTC
>-|TRBJ1-1|TRBV5-1|-
CASSLMDMNTEAFF
TGCGCCAGCAGCTTAATGGATATGAACACTGAAGCTTTCTTT
>-|TRBJ2-5|TRBV7-2|-
CASSDGGGPQETQYF
TGTGCCAGCAGCGACGGTGGAGGGCCCCAAGAGACCCAGTACTTC
>-|TRBJ1-4|TRBV7-9|many
CASSLGGPATNEKLFF
TGTGCCAGCAGCTTAGGAGGGCCCGCAACTAATGAAAAACTGTTTTTT
>-|TRBJ2-1|TRBV29-1|-
CSVDFGGLSYNEQFF
TGCAGCGTTGATTTCGGGGGCCTGTCCTACAATGAGCAGTTCTTC
>-|TRBJ2-3|TRBV6-6|-
CASSWGEGVADTQYF
TGTGCCAGCAGTTGGGGGGAGGGGGTCGCAGATACGCAGTATTTT
>-|TRBJ1-5|TRBV4-3|once
CASSRSQNQPQHF
TGCGCCAGCAGCCGGAGCCAGAATCAGCCCCAGCATTTT
>TRBD1|TRBJ1-4|TRBV20-1|few
CSARGQPNEKLFF
TGCAGTGCGAGGGGACAGCCTAATGAAAAACTGTTTTTT
>TRBD1|TRBJ1-2|TRBV2|-
CASSPPTDREGYTF
TGTGCCAGCAGTCCACCAACAGACAGGGAAGGCTACACCTTC